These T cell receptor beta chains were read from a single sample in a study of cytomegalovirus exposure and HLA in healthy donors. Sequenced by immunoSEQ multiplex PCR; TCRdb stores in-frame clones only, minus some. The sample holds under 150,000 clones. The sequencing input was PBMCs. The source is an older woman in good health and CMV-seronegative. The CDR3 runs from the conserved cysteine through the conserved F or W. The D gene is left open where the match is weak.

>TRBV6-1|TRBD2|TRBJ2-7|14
TGTGCCAGCAGGCAACAACTAGCGACCTACGAGCAGTACTTC
CASRQQLATYEQYF
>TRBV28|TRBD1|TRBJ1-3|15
TGTGCCAGCAGTTTGACAGGGGCCCACGGAAACACCATATATTTT
CASSLTGAHGNTIYF
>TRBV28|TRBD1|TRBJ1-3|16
TGTGCCAGCAGTTTAGGACAGGGGGCTATAGGAAACACCATATATTTT
CASSLGQGAIGNTIYF
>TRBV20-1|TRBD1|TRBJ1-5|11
TGCAGTGCTTTGGACAGGGTTACCCAGCATTTT
CSALDRVTQHF
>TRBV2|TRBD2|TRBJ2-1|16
TGTGCCAGCTTGGGGATCGGGGGGGGGACCTACAATGAGCAGTTCTTC
CASLGIGGGTYNEQFF
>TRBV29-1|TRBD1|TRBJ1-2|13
TGCAGCGTCCTTCATAGGGGGCGAAATGGCTACACCTTC
CSVLHRGRNGYTF
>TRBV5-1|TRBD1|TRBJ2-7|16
TGCGCCAGCAGCAGGCTAGGACAGGGTGTGACTTACGAGCAGTACTTT
CASSRLGQGVTYEQYF
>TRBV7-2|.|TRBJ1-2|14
TGTGCCAGCAGTTTTGCTGAGGTTAACTATGGCTACACCTTC
CASSFAEVNYGYTF
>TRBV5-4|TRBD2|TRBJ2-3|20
TGTGCCAGCAGCTTACGACAGCGGCTAGCGGGGAGGGCTAGCACAGATACGCAGTATTTT
CASSLRQRLAGRASTDTQYF
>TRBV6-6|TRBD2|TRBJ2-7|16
TGTGCCAGCAGTTACCTGGGACTAGCGGGAAACTACGAGCAGTACTTC
CASSYLGLAGNYEQYF
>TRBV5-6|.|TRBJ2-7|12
TGTGCCAGCAGCTTGTCTTCCTACGAGCAGTACTTC
CASSLSSYEQYF
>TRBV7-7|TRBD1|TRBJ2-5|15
TGTGCTAGCAGCTTAGCGCAGACAGGGGGAGAGACCCAGTACTTC
CASSLAQTGGETQYF
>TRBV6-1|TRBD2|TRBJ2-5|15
TGTGCCAGCAGTCCCCAGCGGGGGACCCAAGAGACCCAGTACTTC
CASSPQRGTQETQYF
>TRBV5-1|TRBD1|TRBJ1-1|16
TGCGCCAGCAGCTCTATCGGGACAGGGATGAACACTGAAGCTTTCTTT
CASSSIGTGMNTEAFF
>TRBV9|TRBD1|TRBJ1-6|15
TGTGCCAGCAGCCCCCACGGGACAGGGGTTTCACCCCTCCACTTT
CASSPHGTGVSPLHF
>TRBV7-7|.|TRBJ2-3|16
TGTGCTAGCAGTCCTCTAGCGAGCACGAGCACAGATACGCAGTATTTT
CASSPLASTSTDTQYF
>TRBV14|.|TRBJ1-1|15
TGTGCCAGCAGCCAAAGGGGTTTCATGAACACTGAAGCTTTCTTT
CASSQRGFMNTEAFF
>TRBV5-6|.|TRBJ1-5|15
TGTGCCAGCAGCCTGGGCGGGACCCTCGGTCAGCCCCAGCATTTT
CASSLGGTLGQPQHF
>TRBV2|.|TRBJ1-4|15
TGTGCCAGCAGGAGTGGGGGGACAACTAATGAAAAACTGTTTTTT
CASRSGGTTNEKLFF
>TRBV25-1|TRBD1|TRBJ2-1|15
TGTGCCAGCAGTTCCCGGGACAGAAACTACAATGAGCAGTTCTTC
CASSSRDRNYNEQFF
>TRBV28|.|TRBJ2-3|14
TGTGCCAGCAGTTCAGGGGCTAGCCCAGATACGCAGTATTTT
CASSSGASPDTQYF
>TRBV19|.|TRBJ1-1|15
TGTGCCAGTAGTAACTACAGGGCGGTGAACACTGAAGCTTTCTTT
CASSNYRAVNTEAFF
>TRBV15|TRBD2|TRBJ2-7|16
TGTGCCACCAGTCCCCCCCTAGCGGACACCTCCTACGAGCAGTACTTC
CATSPPLADTSYEQYF
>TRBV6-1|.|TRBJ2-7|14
TGTGCCAGCAGTATTGACCCCTCAGGCTACGAGCAGTACTTC
CASSIDPSGYEQYF
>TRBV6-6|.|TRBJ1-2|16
TGTGCATGCACCTATGGTGGGGGGGCTCGGAACTATGGCTACACCTTC
CACTYGGGARNYGYTF
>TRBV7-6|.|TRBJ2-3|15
TGTGCCAGCAGCTTAGGGACGGGGGTGTCAGATACGCAGTATTTT
CASSLGTGVSDTQYF
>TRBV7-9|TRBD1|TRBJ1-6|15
TGTGCCAGCAGCCCCCCGGGGGACAGGAATTCACCCCTCCACTTT
CASSPPGDRNSPLHF
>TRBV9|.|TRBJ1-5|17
TGTGCCAGCAGCGTAGTGCCGGTTGAGCCGCGCAATCAGCCCCAGCATTTT
CASSVVPVEPRNQPQHF
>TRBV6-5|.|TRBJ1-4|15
TGTGCCAGCAGGCCCGCGGCAGCAACTAATGAAAAACTGTTTTTT
CASRPAAATNEKLFF
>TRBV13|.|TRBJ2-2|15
TGTGCCAGCAGCTTAGCCCGACAGAACACCGGGGAGCTGTTTTTT
CASSLARQNTGELFF
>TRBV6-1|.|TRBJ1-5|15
TGTGCCAGCAGAACTAGGAGGGAGTCGGTTCAGCCCCAGCATTTT
CASRTRRESVQPQHF
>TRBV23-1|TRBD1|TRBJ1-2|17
TGCGCCAGCAGTCAAGCACCCGGGACAGGCCCCTCGTTAGGCTACACCTTC
CASSQAPGTGPSLGYTF
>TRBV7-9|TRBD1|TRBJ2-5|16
TGTGCCAGCAGCTTTAGGACAGGGGGCGCGTCGGAGACCCAGTACTTC
CASSFRTGGASETQYF
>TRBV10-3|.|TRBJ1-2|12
TGTGCCATCACCACAGGCAACTATGGCTACACCTTC
CAITTGNYGYTF
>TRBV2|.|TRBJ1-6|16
TGTGCCAGCAAGGACAGTTCCGGCTCCTATAATTCACCCCTCCACTTT
CASKDSSGSYNSPLHF
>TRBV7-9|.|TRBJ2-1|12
TGTGCCAGCAGCTTAGAGACAGGCGAGATAATCTTC
CASSLETGEIIF
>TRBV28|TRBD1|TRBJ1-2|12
TGTGCCAGCAGTTCAGGGGGCTATGGCTACACCTTC
CASSSGGYGYTF
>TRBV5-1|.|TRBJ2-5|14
TGCGCCAGCAGCCTGGCGGGATCTCAAGAGACCCAGTACTTC
CASSLAGSQETQYF
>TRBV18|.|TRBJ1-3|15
TGTGCCAGCTCACCAGAGCCGAGCTCTGGAAACACCATATATTTT
CASSPEPSSGNTIYF
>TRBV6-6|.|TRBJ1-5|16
TGTGCCAGCACCGTTAATAGACCGGGAGGCTATCAGCCCCAGCATTTT
CASTVNRPGGYQPQHF
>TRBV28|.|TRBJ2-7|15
TGTGCCAGCAGTTTTCGGTTGAGGGAGACCTACGAGCAGTACTTC
CASSFRLRETYEQYF
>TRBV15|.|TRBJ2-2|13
TGTGCCACCAGCAGAGTAGTCCCCGGGGAGCTGTTTTTT
CATSRVVPGELFF
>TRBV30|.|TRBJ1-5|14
TGTGCCTGGAGTGTACTGGGAGGGGATCAGCCCCAGCATTTT
CAWSVLGGDQPQHF
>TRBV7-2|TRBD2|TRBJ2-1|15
TGTGCCTCTGGGAGGCGGGGGGGCTCCTACAATGAGCAGTTCTTC
CASGRRGGSYNEQFF
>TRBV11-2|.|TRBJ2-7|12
TGTGCCAGCAGCTTAGGGGCGTACGAGCAGTACTTC
CASSLGAYEQYF
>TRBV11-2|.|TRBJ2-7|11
TGTGCCAGCAGCCCGAGCTACGAGCAGTACTTC
CASSPSYEQYF
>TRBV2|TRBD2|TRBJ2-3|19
TGTGCCAGCCAGGCTAGCGGGGGGTATCCTTTATCAGGCACAGATACGCAGTATTTT
CASQASGGYPLSGTDTQYF
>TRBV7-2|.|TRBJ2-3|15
TGTGCCAGCAGCTTAGTTGGCGGGGCGGGAGATACGCAGTATTTT
CASSLVGGAGDTQYF
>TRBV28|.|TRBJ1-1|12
TGTGCCAGCCAGGGGCGAGGGTCTTCTGCTTTCTTT
CASQGRGSSAFF